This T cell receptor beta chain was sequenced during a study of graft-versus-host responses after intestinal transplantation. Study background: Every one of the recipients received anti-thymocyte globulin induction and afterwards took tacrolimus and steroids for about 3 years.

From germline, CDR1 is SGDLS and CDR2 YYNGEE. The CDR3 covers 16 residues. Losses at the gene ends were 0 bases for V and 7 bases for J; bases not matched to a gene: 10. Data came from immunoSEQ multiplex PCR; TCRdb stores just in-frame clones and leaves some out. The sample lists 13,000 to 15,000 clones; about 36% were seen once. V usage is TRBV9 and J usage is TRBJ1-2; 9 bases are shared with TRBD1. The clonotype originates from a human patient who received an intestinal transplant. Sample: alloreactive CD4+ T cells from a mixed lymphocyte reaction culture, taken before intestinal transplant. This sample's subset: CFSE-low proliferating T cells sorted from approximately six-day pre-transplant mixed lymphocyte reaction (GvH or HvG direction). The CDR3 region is CASSVEEGQGRGGYTF. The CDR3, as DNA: TGTGCCAGCAGCGTAGAAGAGGGACAGGGTCGAGGTGGCTACACCTTC.